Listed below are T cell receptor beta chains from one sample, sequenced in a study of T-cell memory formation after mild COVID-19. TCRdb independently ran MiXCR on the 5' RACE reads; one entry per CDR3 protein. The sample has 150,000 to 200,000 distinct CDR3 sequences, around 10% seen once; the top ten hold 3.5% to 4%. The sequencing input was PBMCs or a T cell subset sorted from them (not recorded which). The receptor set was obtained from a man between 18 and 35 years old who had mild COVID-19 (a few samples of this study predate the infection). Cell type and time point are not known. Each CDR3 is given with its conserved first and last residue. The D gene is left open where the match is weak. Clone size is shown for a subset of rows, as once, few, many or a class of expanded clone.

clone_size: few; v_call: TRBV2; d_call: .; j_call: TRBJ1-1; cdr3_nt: TGTGCCACCTCCGGGGGTGGCTATGAAGCTTTCTTT; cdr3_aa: CATSGGGYEAFF
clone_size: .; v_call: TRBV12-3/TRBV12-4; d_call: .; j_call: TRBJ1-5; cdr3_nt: TGTGCCAGCAGTTTTGCAGGGGAAGGTCAGCCCCAGCATTTT; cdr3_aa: CASSFAGEGQPQHF
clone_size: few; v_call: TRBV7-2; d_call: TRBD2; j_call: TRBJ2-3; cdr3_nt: TGTGCCAGCTCCTCCGTTACGCGGGGGGATACGCAGTATTTT; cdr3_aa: CASSSVTRGDTQYF
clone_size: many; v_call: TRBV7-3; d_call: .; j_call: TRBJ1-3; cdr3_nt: TGTGCCAGCAGCTTAAGCTCTGGAAACACCATATATTTT; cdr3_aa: CASSLSSGNTIYF
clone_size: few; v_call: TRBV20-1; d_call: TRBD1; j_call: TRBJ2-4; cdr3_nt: TGCAGTGCTAGGTTGGACAGGGGGCGCGGGGAAAACATTCAGTACTTC; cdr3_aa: CSARLDRGRGENIQYF
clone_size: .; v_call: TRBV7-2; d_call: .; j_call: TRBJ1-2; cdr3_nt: TGTGCCAGCAGCTTAGATTGGGCTGGGGGGTATGGCTACACCTTC; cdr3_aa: CASSLDWAGGYGYTF
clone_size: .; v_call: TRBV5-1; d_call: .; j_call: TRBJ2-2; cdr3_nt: TGCGCCAGCAGCTCGGAGGGGCGAGCCGGGGAGCTGTTTTTT; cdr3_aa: CASSSEGRAGELFF
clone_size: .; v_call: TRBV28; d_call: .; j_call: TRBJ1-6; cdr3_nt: TGTGCCAGCAGTTACGGGACCGGGAGTTCACCCCTCCACTTT; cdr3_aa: CASSYGTGSSPLHF
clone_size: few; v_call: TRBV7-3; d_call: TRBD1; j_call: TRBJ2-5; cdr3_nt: TGTGCCAGCAGCTTATTAGGGGGCGCGGAGACCCAGTACTTC; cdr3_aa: CASSLLGGAETQYF
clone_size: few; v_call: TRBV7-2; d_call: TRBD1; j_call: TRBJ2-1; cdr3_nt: TGTGCCAGCAGCCCACGACAGGGGCTGGCTGAGCAGTTCTTC; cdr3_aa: CASSPRQGLAEQFF
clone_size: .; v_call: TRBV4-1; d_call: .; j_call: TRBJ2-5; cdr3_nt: TGCGCCAGTATGGAGCGTGGGTCAGAGACCCAGTACTTC; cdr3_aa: CASMERGSETQYF
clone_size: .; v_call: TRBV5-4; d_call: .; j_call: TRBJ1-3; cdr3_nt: TGTGCCAGCAGCGCGGACAGCTCTGGAAACACCATATATTTT; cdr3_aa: CASSADSSGNTIYF
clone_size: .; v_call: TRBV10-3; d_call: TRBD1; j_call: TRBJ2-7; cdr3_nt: TGTGCCATCAGTGCCCGGGACAGGGCAAACGAGCAGTACTTC; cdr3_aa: CAISARDRANEQYF
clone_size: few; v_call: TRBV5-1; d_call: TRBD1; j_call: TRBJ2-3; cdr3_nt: TGCGCCAGCAGCTCGACAGGGGATGCAGATACGCAGTATTTT; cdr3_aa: CASSSTGDADTQYF
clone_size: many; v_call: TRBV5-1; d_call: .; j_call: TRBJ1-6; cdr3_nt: TGCGCCAGCAGCTTGGGGGCCGGGGATTCACCCCTCCACTTT; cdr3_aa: CASSLGAGDSPLHF
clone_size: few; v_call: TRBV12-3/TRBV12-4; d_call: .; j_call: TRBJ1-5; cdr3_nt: TGTGCCAGCAGTTTGGAGGGCGACTCGAATCAGCCCCAGCATTTT; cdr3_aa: CASSLEGDSNQPQHF
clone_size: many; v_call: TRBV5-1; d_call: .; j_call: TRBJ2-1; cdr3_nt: TGCGCCAGCAGCTTGGCCTGGGGGGACAATGAGCAGTTCTTC; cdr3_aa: CASSLAWGDNEQFF
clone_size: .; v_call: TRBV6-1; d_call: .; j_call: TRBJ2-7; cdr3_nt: TGTGCCAGCGCGGGACAACGCTACGAGCAGTACTTC; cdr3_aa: CASAGQRYEQYF
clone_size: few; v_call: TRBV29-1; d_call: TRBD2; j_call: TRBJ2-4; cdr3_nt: TGCAGCGTTGAAGATCCTACTAGCGGGGGACAAAACATTCAGTACTTC; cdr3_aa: CSVEDPTSGGQNIQYF
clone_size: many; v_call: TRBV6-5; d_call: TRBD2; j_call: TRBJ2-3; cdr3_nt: TGTGCCAGCAGTTACTCCCTAGCGGGGGGCGATACGCAGTATTTT; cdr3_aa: CASSYSLAGGDTQYF
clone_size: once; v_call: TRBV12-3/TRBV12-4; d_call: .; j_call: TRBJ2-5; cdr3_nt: TGTGCCAGCAGGCCATCTAACACCCACCAGACCCAGTACTTC; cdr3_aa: CASRPSNTHQTQYF
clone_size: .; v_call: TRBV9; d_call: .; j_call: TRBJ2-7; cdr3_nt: TGTGCCAGCAGCGTAGAAGGGGGGGCTGACGAGCAGTACTTC; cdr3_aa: CASSVEGGADEQYF
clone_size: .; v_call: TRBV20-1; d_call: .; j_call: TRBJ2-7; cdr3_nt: TGCAGTGCTAGTACGACAGGCTCCCGGGAGCAGTACTTC; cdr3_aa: CSASTTGSREQYF
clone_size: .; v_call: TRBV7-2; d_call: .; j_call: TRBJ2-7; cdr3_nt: TGTGCCAGCAGCCGCCTGGGGCTTCCCTACGAGCAGTACTTC; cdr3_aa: CASSRLGLPYEQYF
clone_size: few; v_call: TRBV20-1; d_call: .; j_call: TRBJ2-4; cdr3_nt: TGCAGTGCTAGGAGAAGCCCCAAAAACATTCAGTACTTC; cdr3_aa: CSARRSPKNIQYF
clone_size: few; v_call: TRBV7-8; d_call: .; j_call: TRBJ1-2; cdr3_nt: TGTGCCAGCAGCGGAACCGGCGTGGGTGGCTACACCTTC; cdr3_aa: CASSGTGVGGYTF
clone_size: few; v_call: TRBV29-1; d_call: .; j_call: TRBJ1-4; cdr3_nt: TGCAGCGCGGTTATGGAGAATGAAAAACTGTTTTTT; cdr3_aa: CSAVMENEKLFF
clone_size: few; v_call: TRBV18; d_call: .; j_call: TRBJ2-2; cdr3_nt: TGTGCCAGCTCGCCCGGACAGAGCACCGGGGAGCTGTTTTTT; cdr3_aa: CASSPGQSTGELFF
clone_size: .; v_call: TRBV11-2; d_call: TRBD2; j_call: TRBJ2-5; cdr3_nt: TGTGCCAGCAGCCCGGGACTAGCGGGGCAAGAGACCCAGTACTTC; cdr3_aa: CASSPGLAGQETQYF
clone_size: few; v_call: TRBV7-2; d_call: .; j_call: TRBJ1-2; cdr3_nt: TGTGCCAGCAGCTTGGCTTCTCGCTATGGCTACACCTTC; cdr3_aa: CASSLASRYGYTF
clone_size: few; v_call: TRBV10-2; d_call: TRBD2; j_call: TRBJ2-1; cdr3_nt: TGCGCCAGCAGTGGGACGGGGGGGTTCGGCCATGAGCAGTTCTTC; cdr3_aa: CASSGTGGFGHEQFF
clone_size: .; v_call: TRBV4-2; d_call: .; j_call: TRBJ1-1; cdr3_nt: TGTGCCAGCAGCCGAGGGTTGGCGGGGTACACTGAAGCTTTCTTT; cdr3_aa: CASSRGLAGYTEAFF
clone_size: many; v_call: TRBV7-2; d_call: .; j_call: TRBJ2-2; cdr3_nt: TGTGCCAGCAGCTTATTGGGGGAGCTGTTTTTT; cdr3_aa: CASSLLGELFF
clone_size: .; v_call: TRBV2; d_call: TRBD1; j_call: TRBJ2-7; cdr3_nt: TGTGCCAGCAGTGAAGGGACAGGGCTATATTACGAGCAGTACTTC; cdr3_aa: CASSEGTGLYYEQYF
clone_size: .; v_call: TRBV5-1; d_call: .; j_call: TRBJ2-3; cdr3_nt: TGCGCCAGCAGCTCCGACTCATCAGATACGCAGTATTTT; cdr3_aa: CASSSDSSDTQYF